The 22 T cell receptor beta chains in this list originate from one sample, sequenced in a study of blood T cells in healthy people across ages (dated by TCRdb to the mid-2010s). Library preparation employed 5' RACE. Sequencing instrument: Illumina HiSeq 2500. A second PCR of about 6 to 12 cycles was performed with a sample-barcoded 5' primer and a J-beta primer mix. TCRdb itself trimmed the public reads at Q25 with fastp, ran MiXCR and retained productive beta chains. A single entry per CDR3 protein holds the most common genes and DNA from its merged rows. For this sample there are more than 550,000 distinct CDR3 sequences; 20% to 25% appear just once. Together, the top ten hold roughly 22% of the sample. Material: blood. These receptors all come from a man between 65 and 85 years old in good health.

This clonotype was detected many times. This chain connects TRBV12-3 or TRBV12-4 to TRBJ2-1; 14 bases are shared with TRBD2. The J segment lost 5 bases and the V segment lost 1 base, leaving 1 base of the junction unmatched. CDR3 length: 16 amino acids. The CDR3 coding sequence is TGTGCCAGCAGTTTAGTGGGACTAGCGGGAGACAATGAGCAGTTCTTC. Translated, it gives CASSLVGLAGDNEQFF.

This chain's CDR3 is CASSNNRGWQETQYF. In DNA form, the CDR3 reads TGTGCCAGCAGTAATAACAGGGGTTGGCAAGAGACCCAGTACTTC. This chain links TRBV6-5 with TRBJ2-5, with TRBD1 matching over 7 bases. Germline-derived CDR1 and CDR2 are MNHEY and SVGAGI. The V segment lost 5 bases and the J segment 2 bases; nucleotides outside the gene matches: 8. This CDR3 is built from 15 residues.

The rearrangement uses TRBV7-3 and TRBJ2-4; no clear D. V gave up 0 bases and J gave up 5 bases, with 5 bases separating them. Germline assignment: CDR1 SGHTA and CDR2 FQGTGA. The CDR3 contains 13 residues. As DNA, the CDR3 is TGTGCCAGCAGCTTAACACCAGAAAACATTCAGTACTTC. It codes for CASSLTPENIQYF.

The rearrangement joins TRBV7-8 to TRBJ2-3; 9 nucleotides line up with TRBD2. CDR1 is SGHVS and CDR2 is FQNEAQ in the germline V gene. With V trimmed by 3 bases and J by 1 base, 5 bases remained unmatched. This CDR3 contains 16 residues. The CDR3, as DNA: TGTGCCAGCAGCTTTCCAGCGGGGGGTCGCACAGATACGCAGTATTTT. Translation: CASSFPAGGRTDTQYF.

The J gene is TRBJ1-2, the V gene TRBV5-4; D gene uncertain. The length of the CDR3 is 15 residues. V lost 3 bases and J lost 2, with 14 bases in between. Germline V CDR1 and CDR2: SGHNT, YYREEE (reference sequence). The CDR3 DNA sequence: TGTGCCAGCAGCTCCGACCCGGGTCCGAACTATGGCTACACCTTC. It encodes CASSSDPGPNYGYTF. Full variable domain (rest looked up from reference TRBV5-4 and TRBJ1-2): ETGVTQSPTHLIKTRGQQVTLRCSSQSGHNTVSWYQQALGQGPQFIFQYYREEENGRGNFPPRFSGLQFPNYSSELNVNALELDDSALYLCASSSDPGPNYGYTFGSGTRLTVV.

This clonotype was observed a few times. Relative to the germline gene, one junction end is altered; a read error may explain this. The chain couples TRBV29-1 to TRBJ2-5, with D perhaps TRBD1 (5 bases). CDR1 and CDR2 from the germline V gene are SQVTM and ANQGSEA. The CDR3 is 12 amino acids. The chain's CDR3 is CSVSDNQETRYF. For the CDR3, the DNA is TGCAGCGTTTCGGACAACCAAGAGACCCGGTACTTC. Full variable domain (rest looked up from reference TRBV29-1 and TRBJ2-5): SAVISQKPSRDICQRGTSLTIQCQVDSQVTMMFWYRQQPGQSLTLIATANQGSEATYESGFVIDKFPISRPNLTFSTLTVSNMSPEDSSIYLCSVSDNQETRYFGPGTRLLVL.

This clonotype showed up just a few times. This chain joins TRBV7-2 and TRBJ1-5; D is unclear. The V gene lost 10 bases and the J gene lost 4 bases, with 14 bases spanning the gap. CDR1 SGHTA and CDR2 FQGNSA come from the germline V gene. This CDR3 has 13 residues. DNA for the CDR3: TGTGCCACCAGAAGTAGGGAGAATCAGCCCCAGCATTTT. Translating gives CATRSRENQPQHF.

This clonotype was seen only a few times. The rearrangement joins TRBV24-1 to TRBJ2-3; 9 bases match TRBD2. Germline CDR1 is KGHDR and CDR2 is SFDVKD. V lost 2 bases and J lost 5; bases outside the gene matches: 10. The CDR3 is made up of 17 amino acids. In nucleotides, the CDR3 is TGTGCCACCAGTGATTGGACTAGCGCAGCCTCACGAGATACGCAGTATTTT. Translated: CATSDWTSAASRDTQYF.

This chain's CDR3 is CASSIDVKGLQPQHF. Written as DNA, the CDR3 is TGTGCCAGTAGTATAGACGTAAAGGGACTCCAGCCCCAGCATTTT. The chain is built from TRBV19 and TRBJ1-5, with TRBD1 as a possible D gene (5 bases). V was trimmed by 0 bases and J by 7 bases, leaving 13 bases between them. In germline, CDR1 is LNHDA, CDR2 SQIVND (reference sequence). The CDR3 loop spans 15 amino acids. The complete variable domain, with remaining parts taken from reference TRBV19 and TRBJ1-5, reads DGGITQSPKYLFRKEGQNVTLSCEQNLNHDAMYWYRQDPGQGLRLIYYSQIVNDFQKGDIAEGYSVSREKKESFPLTVTSAQKNPTAFYLCASSIDVKGLQPQHFGDGTRLSIL.

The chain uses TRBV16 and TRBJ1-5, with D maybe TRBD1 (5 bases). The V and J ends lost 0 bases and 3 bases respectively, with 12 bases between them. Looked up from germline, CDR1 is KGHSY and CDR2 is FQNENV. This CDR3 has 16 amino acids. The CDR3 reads CASSQSGDGFNQPQHF. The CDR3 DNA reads TGTGCCAGCAGCCAATCCGGGGACGGCTTCAATCAGCCCCAGCATTTT.

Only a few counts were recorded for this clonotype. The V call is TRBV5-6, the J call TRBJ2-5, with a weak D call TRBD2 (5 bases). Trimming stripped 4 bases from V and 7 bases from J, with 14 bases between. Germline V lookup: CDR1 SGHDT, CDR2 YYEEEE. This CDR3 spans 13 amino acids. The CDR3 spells CASSVAGRRTQYF. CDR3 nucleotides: TGTGCCAGCAGCGTTGCGGGCCGAAGGACCCAGTACTTC. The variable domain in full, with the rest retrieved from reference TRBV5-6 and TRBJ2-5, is DAGVTQSPTHLIKTRGQQVTLRCSPKSGHDTVSWYQQALGQGPQFIFQYYEEEERQRGNFPDRFSGHQFPNYSSELNVNALLLGDSALYLCASSVAGRRTQYFGPGTRLLVL.

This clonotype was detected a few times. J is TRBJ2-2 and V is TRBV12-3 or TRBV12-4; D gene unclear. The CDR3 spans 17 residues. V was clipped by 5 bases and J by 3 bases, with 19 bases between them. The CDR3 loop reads CASSPPGPRPHTGELFF. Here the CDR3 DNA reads TGTGCCAGCAGTCCCCCGGGTCCCCGCCCTCACACCGGGGAGCTGTTTTTT.

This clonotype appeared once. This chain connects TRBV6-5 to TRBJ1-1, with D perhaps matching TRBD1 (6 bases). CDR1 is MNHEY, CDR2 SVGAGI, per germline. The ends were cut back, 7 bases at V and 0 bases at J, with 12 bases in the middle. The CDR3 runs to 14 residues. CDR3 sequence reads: CASTKGGVNTEAFF. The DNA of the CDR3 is TGTGCCAGCACCAAGGGGGGGGTGAACACTGAAGCTTTCTTT.

The CDR3 DNA is TGTGCCAGCAGCTTAGCGGGAGGAGAGAACAATGAGCAGTTCTTC. This translates into CASSLAGGENNEQFF. The chain carries TRBV7-2 and TRBJ2-5, with a tentative D call TRBD2 (6 bases). The J call is in doubt because the DNA end fits TRBJ2-1 better. Per the germline V gene, CDR1 is SGHTA and CDR2 is FQGNSA. The CDR3 runs 15 residues.

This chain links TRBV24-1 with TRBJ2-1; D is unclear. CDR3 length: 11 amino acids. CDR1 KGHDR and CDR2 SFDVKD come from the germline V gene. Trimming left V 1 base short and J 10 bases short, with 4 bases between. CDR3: CATSDFTEQFF. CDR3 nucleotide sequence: TGTGCCACCAGTGATTTTACCGAGCAGTTCTTC.

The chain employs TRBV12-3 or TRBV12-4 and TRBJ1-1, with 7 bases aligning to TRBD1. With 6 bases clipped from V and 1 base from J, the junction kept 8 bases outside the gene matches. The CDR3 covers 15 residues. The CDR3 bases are TGTGCCAGCAGAGTAGCGGGACAGCGGAACACTGAAGCTTTCTTT. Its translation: CASRVAGQRNTEAFF.

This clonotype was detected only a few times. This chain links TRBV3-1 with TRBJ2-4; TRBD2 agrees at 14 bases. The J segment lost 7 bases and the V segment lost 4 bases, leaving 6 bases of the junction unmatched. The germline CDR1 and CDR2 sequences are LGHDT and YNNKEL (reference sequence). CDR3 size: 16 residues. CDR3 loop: CASSPGTSGRTNIQYF. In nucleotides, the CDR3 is TGTGCCAGCAGCCCCGGGACTAGCGGGAGAACGAACATTCAGTACTTC.

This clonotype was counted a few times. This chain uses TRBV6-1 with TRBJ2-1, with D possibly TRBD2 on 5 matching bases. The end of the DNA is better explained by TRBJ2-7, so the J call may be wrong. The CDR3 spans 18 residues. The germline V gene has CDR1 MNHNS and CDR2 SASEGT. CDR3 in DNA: TGTGCCAGCAGTGAAGGTTTCGGCGGGCGACAAAGTACTTACGAGCAGTACGTC. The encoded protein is CASSEGFGGRQSTYEQYV.

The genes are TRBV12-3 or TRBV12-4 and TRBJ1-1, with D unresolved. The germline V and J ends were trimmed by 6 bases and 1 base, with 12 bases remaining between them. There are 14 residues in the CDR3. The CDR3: CASSFRTGNTEAFF. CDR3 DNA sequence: TGTGCCAGCAGCTTTCGGACGGGGAACACTGAAGCTTTCTTT.

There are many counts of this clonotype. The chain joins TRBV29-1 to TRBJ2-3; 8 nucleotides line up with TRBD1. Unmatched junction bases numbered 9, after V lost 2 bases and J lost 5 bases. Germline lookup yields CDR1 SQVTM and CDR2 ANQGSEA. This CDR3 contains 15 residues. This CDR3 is CSVESQDRVEDTQYF. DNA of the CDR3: TGCAGCGTTGAATCTCAGGACAGGGTTGAAGATACGCAGTATTTT.

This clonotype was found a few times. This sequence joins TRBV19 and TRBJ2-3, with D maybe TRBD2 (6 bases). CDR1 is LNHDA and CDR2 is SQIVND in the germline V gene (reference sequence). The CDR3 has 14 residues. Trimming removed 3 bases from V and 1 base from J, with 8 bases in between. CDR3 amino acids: CASSIQRGTDTQYF. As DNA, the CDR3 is TGTGCCAGTAGTATTCAGCGGGGCACAGATACGCAGTATTTT.

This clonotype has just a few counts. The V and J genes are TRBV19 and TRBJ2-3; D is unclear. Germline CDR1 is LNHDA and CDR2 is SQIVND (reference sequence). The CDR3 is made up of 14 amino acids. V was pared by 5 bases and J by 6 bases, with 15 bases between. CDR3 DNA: TGTGCCAGTAGTCCAATGATGGGGAAGGATACGCAGTATTTT. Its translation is CASSPMMGKDTQYF.